This TCR beta chain originates from a study of T-cell memory formation after mild COVID-19. Study summary: Across donors, TCR clusters were largely donor specific. Study-wide results and limits: In pre-infection memory, a portion of responding clones appeared, which suggested that cross-reactive memory joined.

There are 14 residues in the CDR3. Germline loops: CDR1 SGHRS, CDR2 YFSETQ. Deletions cut 2 bases from V and 5 bases from J, with 11 bases between. The sample holds a few counts of this clonotype. Its target is not known. MiXCR was run by TCRdb on the 5' RACE reads, yielding one entry per CDR3 protein. Counted here are approximately 260,000 distinct CDR3 sequences, roughly 16% occurring once; the ten biggest clones make up approximately 23%. The V call is TRBV5-1, the J call TRBJ2-4; the D gene could be TRBD1 or TRBD2 (5 bases each). Sequencing was carried out using PBMCs or a T cell subset sorted from them (not recorded which). The clonotype comes from a man aged 18 to 29 who had mild COVID-19 (a few samples of this study predate the infection). Cell type and time point are not known. In DNA form, the CDR3 reads TGCGCCAGCAGCTTCCGGGGCAGGGAAAACATTCAGTACTTC. Encoded protein: CASSFRGRENIQYF.